The rows below give T cell receptor beta chains drawn from one sample of a study of beta chain features in type 1 diabetes. Only in-frame clones appear in the TCRdb table, and some are missing; sequencing was by immunoSEQ multiplex PCR. Among around 310,000 clones, approximately 11% were seen once, and the ten largest hold 0.015%. Sequencing used naive CD4+ T cells from blood. Receptor source: a woman between 25 and 40 years old in good health. CDR3s leave out the opening cysteine and the closing phenylalanine or tryptophan. A D gene is named only where the DNA matches it firmly. Size values are once, few and many counts, or a class for expanded clones, and some rows have none.

d_call	j_call	v_call	clone_size	cdr3_aa
NA	TRBJ2-1	TRBV19	few	ASSIEISSYNEQF
TRBD2	TRBJ2-7	TRBV13	few	ASSFGRVSGEQY
TRBD2	TRBJ2-6	TRBV11-2	NA	ASSLGLAGTSGANVLT
TRBD2	TRBJ2-7	TRBV7-2	few	ASSLYREDHEQY
NA	TRBJ2-5	TRBV19	NA	ASSTIRDNQETQY
NA	TRBJ1-4	TRBV18	NA	ASSPTEFATNEKLF
TRBD2	TRBJ2-3	TRBV4-2	few	ASSHSGGATDTQY
TRBD1	TRBJ2-1	TRBV27	few	ASSLARGRRGANEQF
NA	TRBJ2-7	TRBV27	NA	ASKDSGFYEQY
NA	TRBJ2-5	TRBV2	few	ASRAQGGTTLETQY
NA	TRBJ2-7	TRBV28	NA	ASSWQRGVTYEQY
TRBD1	TRBJ2-3	TRBV12-5	NA	ASGFRDRDTDTQY
TRBD2	TRBJ2-1	TRBV5-6	few	ASSSSPGLAGNEQF
TRBD1	TRBJ1-1	TRBV5-1	few	ASSKRQGIDTEAF
NA	TRBJ1-1	TRBV9	NA	ASSTKGGANTEAF
TRBD1	TRBJ2-7	TRBV30	few	AWSSGTDYEQY
TRBD2	TRBJ2-1	TRBV7-6	few	ASSSAAGTSGGYNEQF
NA	TRBJ1-5	TRBV7-2	few	ASSLVAANQPQH
TRBD2	TRBJ2-7	TRBV18	NA	ASSPNPSGLAYEQY
NA	TRBJ2-2	TRBV5-1	NA	ASSLGQQNTGELF
NA	TRBJ2-1	TRBV6-1	NA	ASSEAILAPAYNEQF
NA	TRBJ1-4	TRBV5-1	NA	ASSPRWQGSNEKLF
NA	TRBJ2-6	TRBV9	NA	ASRRDETSGANVLT
NA	TRBJ2-7	TRBV29-1	NA	SVARLPTHEQY
TRBD1	TRBJ1-5	TRBV7-3	NA	ASSWTGDQPQH
TRBD2	TRBJ2-1	TRBV4-3	few	ASSQESRTSGRASNEQF
TRBD1	TRBJ1-2	TRBV27	few	ASRGTGEQLGYGYT
NA	TRBJ1-1	TRBV5-1	few	ASSLDSGMNTEAF
TRBD2	TRBJ2-7	TRBV5-1	NA	ASRVSGLATNEQY
TRBD1	TRBJ1-5	TRBV7-2	few	ASSNGQGNQPQH
NA	TRBJ1-2	TRBV4-1	few	ASSQEEVAGYT